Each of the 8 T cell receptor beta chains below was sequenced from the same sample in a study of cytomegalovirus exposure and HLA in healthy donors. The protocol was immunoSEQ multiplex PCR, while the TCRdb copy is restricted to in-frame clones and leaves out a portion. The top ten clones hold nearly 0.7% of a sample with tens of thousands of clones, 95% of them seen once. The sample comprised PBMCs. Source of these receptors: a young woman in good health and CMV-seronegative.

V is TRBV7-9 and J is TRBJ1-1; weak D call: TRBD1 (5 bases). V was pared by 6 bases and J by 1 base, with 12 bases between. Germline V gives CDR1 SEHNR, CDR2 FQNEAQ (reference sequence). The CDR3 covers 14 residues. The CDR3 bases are TGTGCCAGCAGTTGGGGGGATACGAACACTGAAGCTTTCTTT. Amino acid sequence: CASSWGDTNTEAFF.

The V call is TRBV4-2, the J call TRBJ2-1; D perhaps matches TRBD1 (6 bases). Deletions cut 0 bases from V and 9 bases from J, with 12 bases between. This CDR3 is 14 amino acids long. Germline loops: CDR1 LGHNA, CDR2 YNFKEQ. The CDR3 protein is CASSQDEGTLEQFF. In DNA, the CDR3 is TGTGCCAGCAGCCAAGATGAAGGGACACTTGAGCAGTTCTTC.

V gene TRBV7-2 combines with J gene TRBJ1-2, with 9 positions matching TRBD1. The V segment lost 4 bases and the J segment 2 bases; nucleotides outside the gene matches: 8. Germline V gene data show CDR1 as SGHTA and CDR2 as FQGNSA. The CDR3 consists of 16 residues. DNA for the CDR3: TGTGCCAGCAGCTCTCCCCGGGACAGGGTCAACTATGGCTACACCTTC. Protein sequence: CASSSPRDRVNYGYTF.

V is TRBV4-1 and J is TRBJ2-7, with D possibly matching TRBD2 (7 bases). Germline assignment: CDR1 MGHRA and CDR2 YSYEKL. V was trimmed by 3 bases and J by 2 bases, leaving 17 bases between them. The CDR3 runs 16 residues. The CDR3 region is CASSQVELGGPYEQYF. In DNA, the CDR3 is TGCGCCAGCAGCCAGGTCGAGCTCGGGGGGCCCTACGAGCAGTACTTC.

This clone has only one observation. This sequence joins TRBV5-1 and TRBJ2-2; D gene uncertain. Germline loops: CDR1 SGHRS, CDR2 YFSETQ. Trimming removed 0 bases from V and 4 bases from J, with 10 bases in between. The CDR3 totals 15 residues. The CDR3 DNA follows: TGCGCCAGCAGCTTGGCCCGACACTCCACCGGGGAGCTGTTTTTT. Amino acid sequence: CASSLARHSTGELFF.

The CDR3 coding sequence is TGCGCCAGCAGCTTGGCCCTGCGGGAGCCATACAATGAGCAGTTCTTC. This codes for CASSLALREPYNEQFF. V gene TRBV5-1 combines with J gene TRBJ2-1, with TRBD2 matching 7 bases. The J segment lost 4 bases and the V segment lost 0 bases, leaving 7 bases of the junction unmatched. The CDR3 extends over 16 amino acids. The germline CDR1 and CDR2 sequences are SGHRS and YFSETQ. The variable domain in full, with the rest retrieved from reference TRBV5-1 and TRBJ2-1, is KAGVTQTPRYLIKTRGQQVTLSCSPISGHRSVSWYQQTPGQGLQFLFEYFSETQRNKGNFPGRFSGRQFSNSRSEMNVSTLELGDSALYLCASSLALREPYNEQFFGPGTRLTVL.

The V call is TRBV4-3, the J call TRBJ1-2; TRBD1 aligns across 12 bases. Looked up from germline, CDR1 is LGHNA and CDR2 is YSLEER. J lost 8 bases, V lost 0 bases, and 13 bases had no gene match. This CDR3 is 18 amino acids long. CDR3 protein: CASSQDWGQGAVIRGYTF. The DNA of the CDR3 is TGCGCCAGCAGCCAAGATTGGGGACAGGGGGCGGTTATTAGGGGCTACACCTTC.

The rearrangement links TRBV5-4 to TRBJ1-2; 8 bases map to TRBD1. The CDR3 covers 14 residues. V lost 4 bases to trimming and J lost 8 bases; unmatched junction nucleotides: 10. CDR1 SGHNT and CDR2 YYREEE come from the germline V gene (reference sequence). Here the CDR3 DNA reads TGTGCCAGCAGCCTGCCCCGGACAGGGAAGGGCTACACCTTC. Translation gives CASSLPRTGKGYTF.